This T cell receptor beta chain was retrieved from a study of human T cells and chemical hapten exposure. Study-wide points: In comparison with controls, expanded TCRs gave rise to a significantly larger number of large CDR3 similarity clusters.

About this clonotype: Its target is unknown.

Documented time point: patch test 3, about 24 weeks after DPC sensitization. Regarding treatment: therapeutic diphenylcyclopropenone sensitization with weekly scalp DPC. Total RNA extraction was carried out from unfractionated whole blood. One entry per CDR3 protein results from TCRdb running MiXCR on the RACE reads. The table includes roughly 38,000 distinct CDR3 sequences, over 7.5% detected once. This CDR3 region has 13 residues. V was clipped by 1 base and J by 4 bases, with 6 bases between them. Germline V gives CDR1 SGHAT, CDR2 FQDESV (reference sequence). The receptor was derived from a man in his fifties or sixties with alopecia areata. Some clones in this sample may be carry-over from other donors' samples. V usage is TRBV11-1 and J usage is TRBJ2-3; maybe TRBD2 (5 bases). The material sequenced was whole blood, taken in connection with sensitization to the hapten diphenylcyclopropenone (DPC). The CDR3 sequence: CASSLGAADTQYF. The CDR3 bases are TGTGCCAGCAGCTTAGGAGCGGCAGATACGCAGTATTTT.